A selection of T cell receptor beta chains follows, all from one sample in a study of T cell responses to AZD1222 COVID-19 vaccine. Produced via immunoSEQ multiplex PCR; TCRdb's table is partial and in-frame only. The sample contains more than 150,000 clones, 85% to 90% of which appear only once. The material was peripheral blood, obtained on day 0 of AZD1222 vaccination. The source is an adult in good health. Both conserved end residues are part of each CDR3. A D gene is named only where the DNA matches it firmly. For some rows the clone size is stated as once, few or many, or as a class when expanded; others skip it.

clone_size j_call v_call d_call cdr3_nt cdr3_aa
few TRBJ2-7 TRBV27 TRBD2 TGTGCCACCTACGGGGGGAGTTCTTCCTCCTACGAGCAGTACTTC CATYGGSSSSYEQYF
. TRBJ2-3 TRBV5-1 TRBD2 TGCGCCAGCGGAGCGGGGGGACAAGGTAGAGATACGCAGTATTTT CASGAGGQGRDTQYF
once TRBJ2-5 TRBV5-6 TRBD1 TGTGCCAGCAGGTTACAGGGGGCCACCGAGACCCAGTACTTC CASRLQGATETQYF
once TRBJ2-7 TRBV11-3 TRBD2 TGTGCCAGCAGCTTAGGAGGAACTAGCGGGATTTACGAGCAGTACTTC CASSLGGTSGIYEQYF
few TRBJ1-1 TRBV7-3 TRBD1 TGTGCCAGCAGCTTAAATTCTAGGGGGCTTACGGGCACTGAAGCTTTCTTT CASSLNSRGLTGTEAFF
. TRBJ2-2 TRBV27 . TGTGCCAGCAGTCGTCCTACCGGGGAGCTGTTTTTT CASSRPTGELFF
. TRBJ2-7 TRBV30 . TGTGCCTGGAGTGCGGGGCCGAGGGAGCAGTACTTC CAWSAGPREQYF
few TRBJ2-3 TRBV28 . TGTGCCAGCAGTTTGGAAGGGGACACGAGCACAGATACGCAGTATTTT CASSLEGDTSTDTQYF
. TRBJ2-1 TRBV11-2 . TGTGCCAGCAGCTTTGAGGCAAGCTCCTACAATGAGCAGTTCTTC CASSFEASSYNEQFF
. TRBJ1-5 TRBV19 . TGTGCCAGCTCTTCCCAGGCGAATAGCAATCAGCCCCAGCATTTT CASSSQANSNQPQHF
once TRBJ2-7 TRBV30 . TGTGCCTGGAGTGTACGCGACGAGCAGTACTTC CAWSVRDEQYF
. TRBJ2-2 TRBV9 TRBD2 TGTGCCAGCAGCGTAGGTAGCGGGAGGGCCCACGGGGAGCTGTTTTTT CASSVGSGRAHGELFF
. TRBJ1-5 TRBV6-5 . TGTGCCAGCAGTCCTTCAGCCGATAGCAATCAGCCCCAGCATTTT CASSPSADSNQPQHF
. TRBJ1-2 TRBV10-3 TRBD1 TGTGCCACCCAAACAGGGGACTATGGCTACACCTTC CATQTGDYGYTF
. TRBJ1-4 TRBV23-1 TRBD1 TGCGCCAGCAGTCACCGCTATCCCAAGCGACAGGGCGGTCGGGAAAAACTGTTTTTT CASSHRYPKRQGGREKLFF
. TRBJ1-4 TRBV5-1 . TGCGCCAGCAGCTTAGGGGGTCGGGAAAAACTGTTTTTT CASSLGGREKLFF
once TRBJ1-2 TRBV28 . TGTGCCAGCACCGACGGGACTCATAACTATGGCTACACCTTC CASTDGTHNYGYTF
. TRBJ2-1 TRBV5-1 . TGCGCCAGCAGCATTGGACAGAGCTCCTACAATGAGCAGTTCTTC CASSIGQSSYNEQFF
. TRBJ1-2 TRBV9 . TGTGCCAGCAGCGTAGTTCCTCCGACAGACTATGGCTACACCTTC CASSVVPPTDYGYTF
. TRBJ1-1 TRBV5-1 TRBD1 TGCGCCAGCAGCTTCTCGACTGGGACAGGGAATCCTGAAGCTTTCTTT CASSFSTGTGNPEAFF
. TRBJ1-3 TRBV7-2 . TGTGCCAGCAGCCGGGACTTTGGAAACACCATATATTTT CASSRDFGNTIYF
. TRBJ1-3 TRBV3-1/TRBV3-2 TRBD1 TGTGCCAGCAGCCAGGCGGACAGGGCTAATGGAAACACCATATATTTT CASSQADRANGNTIYF
. TRBJ2-5 TRBV29-1 TRBD2 TGCAGCGCCGGGACTAGGGAAGAGACCCAGTACTTC CSAGTREETQYF
. TRBJ2-7 TRBV28 TRBD2 TGTGCCAGCACTCGGGGGGGGACCTACGAGCAGTACTTC CASTRGGTYEQYF
. TRBJ1-2 TRBV20-1 . TGCAGTGCTAGTGAACAGGTCTATGGCTACACCTTC CSASEQVYGYTF
. TRBJ1-5 TRBV7-2 . TGTGCCAGCAGCTTAAGCGCAGCAGCCCAGCATTTT CASSLSAAAQHF
. TRBJ2-5 TRBV7-2 TRBD1 TGTGCCAGCAGCCCTGACAGGGGAGAGACCCAGTACTTC CASSPDRGETQYF
. TRBJ1-4 TRBV10-3 . TGTGCCATCAGTCGCGATCCAGGGAGCGAAAAACTGTTTTTT CAISRDPGSEKLFF